This T cell receptor (beta chain) was documented in a study of T cell responses to AZD1222 COVID-19 vaccine. Study-wide results and limits: Unmutated variant regions are reportedly targeted by nearly half of spike-specific TCRs.

Generated by immunoSEQ multiplex PCR, the TCRdb table keeps only in-frame clones and is missing some. Here the sample spans around 100,000 clones, 85% to 95% being singletons. Germline loops: CDR1 SGHDN, CDR2 FVKESK. The CDR3 has 15 amino acids. V was cut by 0 bases and J by 5 bases, with 13 bases left in between. Details on this clone: Its target is unknown. Other DNA sequences in this sample translate to the same CDR3.

This material consisted of peripheral blood, taken on day 0 of AZD1222 vaccination. The gene calls are TRBV14 and TRBJ2-5; D unresolved. The source is an adult in good health. This CDR3 is CASSQDTFKLETQYF. The CDR3 bases are TGTGCCAGCAGCCAAGATACCTTTAAGTTGGAGACCCAGTACTTC.